This T cell receptor (beta chain) was sequenced during a study of CD8+ T cells in alopecia areata. V gave up 5 bases and J gave up 2 bases; unmatched junction bases: 4. The germline V gene has CDR1 SNHLY and CDR2 FYNNEI. The CDR3 has 15 amino acids. This clone was seen only a few times. The target antigen is unknown. After isolation, RNA underwent reverse transcription to generate cDNA as the sequencing template. Using immunoSEQ multiplex PCR, the repertoire was profiled, and TCRdb retains in-frame clones only, with some absent. The data contain hundreds of thousands of clones, less than 80% of them seen just once; the ten biggest clones take up around 1.2%. Overall study findings and caveats: In lesional scalp, particularly from alopecia totalis/universalis, clonality was higher than in normal scalp.

The chain uses TRBV2 and TRBJ2-1; 9 bases map to TRBD2. Sequencing was performed on CD4+ T cells sorted from blood, taken at week 0. The sequence was obtained from a human donor with alopecia areata. The CDR3 reads CASSPLAGPYNEQFF. The CDR3 DNA reads as TGTGCCAGCAGTCCTCTAGCGGGGCCCTACAATGAGCAGTTCTTC.